The source of this T cell receptor beta chain is a study of graft-versus-host responses after intestinal transplantation. Study overall: The study gave all recipients anti-thymocyte globulin induction, then tacrolimus and steroids for about 3 years. The study, taken as a whole, reports: Early after transplant, HvG declines were associated with peak levels of circulating GvH clones. Patients with graft-donor T cell macrochimerism had high graft-versus-host to host-versus-graft clonal ratios in allografts. Investigators detected GvH clones in recipient marrow, with some emerging earlier in ileum or blood.

The CDR3 is made up of 17 amino acids. The ends were cut back, 1 base at V and 0 bases at J, with 15 bases in the middle. Germline V gene data show CDR1 as LGHNA and CDR2 as YNFKEQ. Sequenced by immunoSEQ multiplex PCR; TCRdb stores in-frame clones only, minus some. Of about 43,000 clones listed, about 94% were seen once; the top ten hold 1.5% to 2%. This clone was recorded only once. Its antigen is still unknown. This clonotype originated in a human patient who received an intestinal transplant, so some T cells may come from the graft donor. J is TRBJ1-1 and V is TRBV4-2, with D perhaps matching TRBD1 (5 bases). The sample consisted of PBMCs, taken about 11 months after intestinal transplant. CDR3 residues: CASSQGQQDVMNTEAFF. The CDR3 DNA is TGTGCCAGCAGCCAAGGACAGCAAGATGTTATGAACACTGAAGCTTTCTTT.